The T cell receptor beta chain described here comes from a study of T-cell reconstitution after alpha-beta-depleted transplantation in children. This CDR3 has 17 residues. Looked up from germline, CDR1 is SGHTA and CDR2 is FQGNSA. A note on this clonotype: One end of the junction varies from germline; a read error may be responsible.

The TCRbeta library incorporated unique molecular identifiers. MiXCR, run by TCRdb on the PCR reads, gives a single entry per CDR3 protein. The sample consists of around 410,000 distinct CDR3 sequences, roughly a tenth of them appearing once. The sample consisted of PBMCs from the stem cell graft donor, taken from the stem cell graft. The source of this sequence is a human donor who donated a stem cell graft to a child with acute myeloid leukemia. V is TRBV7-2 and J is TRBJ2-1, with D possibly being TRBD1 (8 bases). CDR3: CASSLADLGTGGNEQFF. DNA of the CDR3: TGTGCCAGCAGCCTAGCGGACCTTGGCACAGGGGGCAATGAGCAGTTCTTC.